This TCR beta chain was observed in a study of blood T cells in healthy people across ages. Details on this clonotype: Its antigen is unidentified.

Study-wide points: Estimates of total diversity, which came from one million sequenced T cells, were considered to be underestimates. With age, beta diversity per million T cells declined roughly linearly, significantly by approximately 40.

Together with a sample-barcoded 5' primer, a J-beta primer mix was included in a second PCR lasting roughly 6 to 12 cycles. MiXCR was run by TCRdb on the 5' RACE reads, yielding one entry per CDR3 protein. The table records roughly 680,000 distinct CDR3 sequences, 52% of them present only once. The sequence was collected from a woman at least 80 years old in good health. The specimen was blood.

The CDR3, as DNA: TGCAGTGCTAGGGCCCAGGACAGAACCTACGAGCAGTACTTC. Protein sequence: CSARAQDRTYEQYF. The chain has TRBV20-1 and TRBJ2-7, with D possibly being TRBD1 (6 bases). The V end was cut by 3 bases, the J end by 2 bases, with 14 bases between. The V gene's germline CDR1 is DFQATT and CDR2 SNEGSKA (reference sequence). The CDR3 totals 14 residues.